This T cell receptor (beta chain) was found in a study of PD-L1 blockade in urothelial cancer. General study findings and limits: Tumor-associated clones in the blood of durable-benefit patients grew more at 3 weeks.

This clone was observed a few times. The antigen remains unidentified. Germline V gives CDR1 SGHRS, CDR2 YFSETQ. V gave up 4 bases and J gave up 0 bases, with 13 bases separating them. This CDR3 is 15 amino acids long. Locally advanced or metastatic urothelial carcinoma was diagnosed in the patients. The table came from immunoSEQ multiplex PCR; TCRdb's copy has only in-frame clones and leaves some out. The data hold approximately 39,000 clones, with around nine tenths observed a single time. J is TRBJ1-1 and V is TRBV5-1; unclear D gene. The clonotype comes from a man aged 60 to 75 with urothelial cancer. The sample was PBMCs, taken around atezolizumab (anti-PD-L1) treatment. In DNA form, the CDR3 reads TGCGCCAGCAGCCGAGACGGGTTTATGAACACTGAAGCTTTCTTT. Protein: CASSRDGFMNTEAFF. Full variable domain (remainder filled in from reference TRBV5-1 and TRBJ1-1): KAGVTQTPRYLIKTRGQQVTLSCSPISGHRSVSWYQQTPGQGLQFLFEYFSETQRNKGNFPGRFSGRQFSNSRSEMNVSTLELGDSALYLCASSRDGFMNTEAFFGQGTRLTVV.